This record looks at one T cell receptor (beta chain) sequence and its context. As yet, its antigen is unknown. The sample originates from a study of PD-1 blockade in classical Hodgkin lymphoma. Overall study results and limits: Newly diagnosed patients reportedly had lower baseline TCR diversity than healthy donors. Excluded were patients who started nivolumab under 1 year after ASCT, a group that had lower diversity. By C4D1 there was a significant rise in CD4+ TCR diversity but not in CD8+ TCR diversity. Patients with a complete response exhibited baseline diversity comparable to newly diagnosed patients.

V was clipped by 4 bases and J by 5 bases; unmatched bases: 3. The CDR3 loop spans 16 amino acids. Germline lookup yields CDR1 KGHSH and CDR2 LQKENI. Data came from immunoSEQ multiplex PCR; TCRdb stores just in-frame clones and leaves some out. The repertoire holds 40,000 to 50,000 clones, over 75% seen once, with under 15% in the top ten. In every patient, relapse followed autologous stem cell transplantation, while exposure to brentuximab vedotin differed. The TCR was taken from a human donor with classical Hodgkin lymphoma. The sequences come from peripheral blood mononuclear cells (PBMCs), collected at baseline. The chain has TRBV18 and TRBJ2-2, with 14 bases aligning to TRBD2. The CDR3 is CASSRRTSGGTGELFF. The CDR3 DNA sequence: TGTGCCAGCTCACGACGGACTAGCGGGGGGACCGGGGAGCTGTTTTTT.